This entry describes one TCR beta chain. Clones were read by immunoSEQ multiplex PCR, and TCRdb kept only the in-frame ones, dropping some. The table includes 110,000 or so clones, roughly 80% detected once. V shed 3 bases and J shed 0 bases, with 6 bases lying between them. CDR3 length: 14 amino acids. Germline values: CDR1 SGHNT, CDR2 YENEEA. This sample was included in a study of blood T cell repertoires in COVID-19. At the level of the study: In each case, the material was cDNA or gDNA derived from T cells, B-cell-depleted T cells, or PBMCs.

The sequenced material came from peripheral blood. The gene calls are TRBV11-3 and TRBJ1-3; perhaps TRBD1 as D (5 bases). The receptor was derived from a man between 65 and 85 years old with acute or convalescent COVID-19. CDR3 amino acids: CASSLGGSGNTIYF. Written as DNA, the CDR3 is TGTGCCAGCAGCTTGGGGGGCTCTGGAAACACCATATATTTT.